A selection of T cell receptor beta chains follows, all from one sample in a study of blood T cell repertoires in COVID-19. Clones were read by immunoSEQ multiplex PCR, and TCRdb kept only the in-frame ones, dropping some. Of roughly 290,000 clones listed, approximately 86% are singletons. Sequenced: peripheral blood. These TCRs come from a woman between 25 and 40 years old who had recovered from COVID-19. CDR3s include the opening cysteine and the closing phenylalanine or tryptophan. The order of the fields is J gene, D gene, V gene, clone size, CDR3 DNA, CDR3 protein. The D gene is left open where the match is weak. Some rows have no size entry. The others give once, few or many, or a class for an expanded clone.

J: TRBJ2-7; D: TRBD2; V: TRBV4-1; size: -; DNA: TGCGCCAGCAGCCAAGATCCAGCGGGAGTAGGCTACGAGCAGTACTTC; CDR3: CASSQDPAGVGYEQYF
J: TRBJ2-5; D: TRBD1; V: TRBV7-2; size: -; DNA: TGTGCCAGCAGCGGACAGGGTCAAGAGACCCAGTACTTC; CDR3: CASSGQGQETQYF
J: TRBJ2-5; D: -; V: TRBV5-5; size: -; DNA: TGTGCCAGCAGCTTCGGCGGAGAGACCCAGTACTTC; CDR3: CASSFGGETQYF
J: TRBJ1-2; D: -; V: TRBV5-1; size: once; DNA: TGCGCCAGCAGCTCGGCCCCGACAGAAGCCCTTTTATATGGCTACACCTTC; CDR3: CASSSAPTEALLYGYTF
J: TRBJ2-5; D: TRBD2; V: TRBV5-1; size: -; DNA: TGCGCCAGCAGCTTGGGTAGCGGGGCGGAAGAGACCCAGTACTTC; CDR3: CASSLGSGAEETQYF
J: TRBJ2-7; D: -; V: TRBV5-1; size: few; DNA: TGCGCCAGCAGCTTATCCCTCACGGGCGAGCAGTACTTC; CDR3: CASSLSLTGEQYF
J: TRBJ2-1; D: TRBD1; V: TRBV3-1/TRBV3-2; size: -; DNA: TGTGCCAGCAGCCACGCAACAGGGGGATCCTACAATGAGCAGTTCTTC; CDR3: CASSHATGGSYNEQFF
J: TRBJ2-7; D: -; V: TRBV5-1; size: -; DNA: TGCGCCAGCAGCCAAGGACGGGACTACGAGCAGTACTTC; CDR3: CASSQGRDYEQYF
J: TRBJ2-2; D: TRBD1; V: TRBV27; size: few; DNA: TGTGCCAGCAGTCTCCGGGACAGGGGTACCGGGGAGCTGTTTTTT; CDR3: CASSLRDRGTGELFF
J: TRBJ2-7; D: TRBD1; V: TRBV5-1; size: once; DNA: TGCGCCAGCAGCGTAGACAGGGCCTACGAGCAGTACTTC; CDR3: CASSVDRAYEQYF
J: TRBJ1-2; D: -; V: TRBV28; size: few; DNA: TGTGCCAGCAGTTCTTGGAGAGGGGGCTATGGCTACACCTTC; CDR3: CASSSWRGGYGYTF
J: TRBJ2-7; D: -; V: TRBV7-9; size: -; DNA: TGTGCCAGCAGCCCCTCTACGAGCAGGGATACGACGCAGCAGTACTTC; CDR3: CASSPSTSRDTTQQYF
J: TRBJ2-1; D: TRBD2; V: TRBV14; size: -; DNA: TGTGCCAGCAGCGGACTAGCGGGGCCTTACAATGAGCAGTTCTTC; CDR3: CASSGLAGPYNEQFF
J: TRBJ2-3; D: TRBD2; V: TRBV3-1/TRBV3-2; size: -; DNA: TGTGCCAGCAGCCCGGGACTAGCGGGAGGGCCCGCAGATACGCAGTATTTT; CDR3: CASSPGLAGGPADTQYF